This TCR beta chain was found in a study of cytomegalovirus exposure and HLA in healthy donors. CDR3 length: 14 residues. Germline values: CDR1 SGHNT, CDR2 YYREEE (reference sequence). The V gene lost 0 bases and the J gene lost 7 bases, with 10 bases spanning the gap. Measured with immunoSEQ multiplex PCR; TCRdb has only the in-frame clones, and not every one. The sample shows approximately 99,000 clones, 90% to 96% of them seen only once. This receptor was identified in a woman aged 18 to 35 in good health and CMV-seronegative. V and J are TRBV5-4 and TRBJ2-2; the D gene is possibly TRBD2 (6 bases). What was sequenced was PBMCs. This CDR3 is CASSLAGVVGELFF. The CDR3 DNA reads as TGTGCCAGCAGCTTGGCGGGGGTGGTCGGGGAGCTGTTTTTT.